The clone carrying this TCR beta chain was detected many times. What it binds is unknown. MiXCR, applied by TCRdb to the RACE reads, yields one record per CDR3 protein. In the table there are just under 350,000 distinct CDR3 sequences, roughly 6.9% of which are singletons. This sample was taken from a study of human T cells and chemical hapten exposure. Study-wide context: Patch testing was performed with 0.01% DPC on the upper back, with reading at 6 days.

The time point denotes: patch test 1, 2 weeks after DPC sensitization. Treatment described: therapeutic diphenylcyclopropenone sensitization with weekly scalp DPC. Non-pregnant alopecia patients aged 18 to 70, suitable for DPC therapy. RNA extraction used unfractionated whole blood as the source of total RNA. The CDR3 has 16 amino acids. CDR1 is MNHEY and CDR2 is SVGAGI in the germline V gene. Trimming removed 0 bases at V and 5 bases at J, with 11 bases between. Study outcomes and limitations: Expanded TCRs grouped into significantly more large CDR3 similarity clusters than controls produced.

The rearrangement uses TRBV6-5 and TRBJ1-6; D is undetermined. Source: whole blood, taken in connection with sensitization to the hapten diphenylcyclopropenone (DPC). The receptor's source is a woman under 30 with alopecia areata. Some clones in this sample may be carry-over from other donors' samples. This chain's CDR3 is CASSYSRGHNNSPLHF. The CDR3 DNA is TGTGCCAGCAGTTACTCTCGAGGTCACAATAATTCACCCCTCCACTTT.